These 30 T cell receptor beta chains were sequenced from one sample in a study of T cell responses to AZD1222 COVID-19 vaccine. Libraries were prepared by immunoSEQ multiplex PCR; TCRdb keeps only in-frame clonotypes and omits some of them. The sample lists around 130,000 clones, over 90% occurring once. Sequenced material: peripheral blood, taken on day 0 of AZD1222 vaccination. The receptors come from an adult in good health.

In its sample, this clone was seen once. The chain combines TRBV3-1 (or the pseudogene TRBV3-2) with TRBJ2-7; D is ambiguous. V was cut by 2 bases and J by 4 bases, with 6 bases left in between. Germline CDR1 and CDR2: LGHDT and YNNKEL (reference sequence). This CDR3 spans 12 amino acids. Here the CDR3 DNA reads TGTGCCAGCAGCCAAACCCGGTACGAGCAGTACTTC. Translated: CASSQTRYEQYF.

The CDR3 is CASSVSGRPDIQYF. The CDR3 bases are TGTGCCAGCAGCGTATCAGGGCGACCGGACATTCAGTACTTC. J is TRBJ2-4 and V is TRBV9; tentatively, D is TRBD1 (5 bases). The CDR3 is made up of 14 amino acids. V was cut by 1 base and J by 8 bases, with 13 bases left in between. The germline V gene encodes CDR1 SGDLS and CDR2 YYNGEE.

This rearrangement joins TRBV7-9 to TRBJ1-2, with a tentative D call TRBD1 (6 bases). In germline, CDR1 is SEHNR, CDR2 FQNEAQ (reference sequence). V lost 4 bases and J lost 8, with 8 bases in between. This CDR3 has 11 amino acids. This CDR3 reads CASSWQGGYTF. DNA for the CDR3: TGTGCCAGCAGCTGGCAGGGGGGCTACACCTTC.

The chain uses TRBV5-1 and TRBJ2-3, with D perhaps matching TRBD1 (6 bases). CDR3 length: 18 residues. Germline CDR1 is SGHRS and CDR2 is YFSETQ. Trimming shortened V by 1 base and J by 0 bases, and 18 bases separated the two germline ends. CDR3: CASSLWLIQGGSTDTQYF. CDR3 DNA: TGCGCCAGCAGCTTGTGGTTGATACAGGGCGGGAGCACAGATACGCAGTATTTT.

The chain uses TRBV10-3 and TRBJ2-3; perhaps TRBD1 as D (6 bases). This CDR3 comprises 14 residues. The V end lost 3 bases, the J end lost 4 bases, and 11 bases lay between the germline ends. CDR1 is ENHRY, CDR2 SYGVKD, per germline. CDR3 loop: CAISDTGTADTQYF. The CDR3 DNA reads TGTGCCATCAGTGACACAGGGACGGCAGATACGCAGTATTTT.

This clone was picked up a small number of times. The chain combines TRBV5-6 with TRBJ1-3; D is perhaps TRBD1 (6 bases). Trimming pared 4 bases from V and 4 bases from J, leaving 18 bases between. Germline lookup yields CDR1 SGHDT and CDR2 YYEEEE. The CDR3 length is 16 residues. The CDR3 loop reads CASSQFFLDRGNTIYF. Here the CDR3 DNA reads TGTGCCAGCAGCCAATTTTTTCTCGACAGGGGAAACACCATATATTTT.

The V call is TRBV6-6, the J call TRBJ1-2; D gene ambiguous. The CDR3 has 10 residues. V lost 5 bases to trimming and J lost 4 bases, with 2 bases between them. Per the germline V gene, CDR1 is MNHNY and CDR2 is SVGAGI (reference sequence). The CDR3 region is CASSPYGYTF. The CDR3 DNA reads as TGTGCCAGCAGTCCCTATGGCTACACCTTC.

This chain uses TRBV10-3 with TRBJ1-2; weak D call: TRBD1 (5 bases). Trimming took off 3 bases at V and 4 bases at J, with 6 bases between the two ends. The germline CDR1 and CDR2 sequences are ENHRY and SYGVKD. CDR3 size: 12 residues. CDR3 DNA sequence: TGTGCCATCAGTGAAACAGGCTATGGCTACACCTTC. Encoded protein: CAISETGYGYTF.

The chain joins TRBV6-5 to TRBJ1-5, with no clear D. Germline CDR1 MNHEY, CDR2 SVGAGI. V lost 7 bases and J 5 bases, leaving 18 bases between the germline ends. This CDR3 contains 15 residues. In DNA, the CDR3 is TGTGCCAGCAAGGTTGAGGTCTCTCTCTATCAGCCCCAGCATTTT. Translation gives CASKVEVSLYQPQHF.

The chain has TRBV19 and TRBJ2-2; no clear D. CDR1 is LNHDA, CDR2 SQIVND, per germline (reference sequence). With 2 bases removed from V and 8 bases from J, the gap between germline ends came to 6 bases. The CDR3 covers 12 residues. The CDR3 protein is CASSISAGELFF. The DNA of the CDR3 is TGTGCCAGTAGTATATCGGCGGGGGAGCTGTTTTTT. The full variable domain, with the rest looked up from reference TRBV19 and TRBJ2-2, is DGGITQSPKYLFRKEGQNVTLSCEQNLNHDAMYWYRQDPGQGLRLIYYSQIVNDFQKGDIAEGYSVSREKKESFPLTVTSAQKNPTAFYLCASSISAGELFFGEGSRLTVL.

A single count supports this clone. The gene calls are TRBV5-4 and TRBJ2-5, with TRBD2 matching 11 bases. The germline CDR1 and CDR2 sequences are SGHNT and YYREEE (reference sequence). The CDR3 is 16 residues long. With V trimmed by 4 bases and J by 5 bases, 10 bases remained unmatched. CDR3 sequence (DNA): TGTGCCAGCAGCAGACTAGCGGGGACCTCCCGGGAGACCCAGTACTTC. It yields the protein CASSRLAGTSRETQYF. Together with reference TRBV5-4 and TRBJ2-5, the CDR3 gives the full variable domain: ETGVTQSPTHLIKTRGQQVTLRCSSQSGHNTVSWYQQALGQGPQFIFQYYREEENGRGNFPPRFSGLQFPNYSSELNVNALELDDSALYLCASSRLAGTSRETQYFGPGTRLLVL.

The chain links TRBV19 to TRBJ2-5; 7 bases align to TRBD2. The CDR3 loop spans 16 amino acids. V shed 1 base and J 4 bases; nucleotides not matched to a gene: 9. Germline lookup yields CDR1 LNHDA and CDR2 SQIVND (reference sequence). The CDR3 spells CASSIVEGGPVETQYF. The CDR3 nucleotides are TGTGCCAGTAGTATAGTGGAGGGAGGGCCTGTAGAGACCCAGTACTTC.

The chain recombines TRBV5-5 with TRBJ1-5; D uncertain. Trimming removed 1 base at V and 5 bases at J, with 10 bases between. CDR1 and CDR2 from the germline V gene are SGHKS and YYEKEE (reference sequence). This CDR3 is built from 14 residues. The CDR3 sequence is CASSLSQAYQPQHF. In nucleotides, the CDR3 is TGTGCCAGCAGCTTGAGCCAGGCGTATCAGCCCCAGCATTTT.

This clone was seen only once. The CDR3 DNA is TGTGCCAGCAGTTTAACCTTGGAGGTGACTCAGCCCCAGCATTTT. Protein sequence: CASSLTLEVTQPQHF. The rearrangement joins TRBV28 to TRBJ1-5; D ambiguous. Trimming shortened V by 2 bases and J by 6 bases, and 14 bases separated the two germline ends. This CDR3 region has 15 residues. Germline CDR1 MDHEN, CDR2 SYDVKM.

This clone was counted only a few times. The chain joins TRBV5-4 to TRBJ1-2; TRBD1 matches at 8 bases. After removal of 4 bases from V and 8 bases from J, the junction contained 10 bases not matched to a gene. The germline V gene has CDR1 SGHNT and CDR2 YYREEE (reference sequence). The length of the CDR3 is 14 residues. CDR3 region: CASSRQGPYGGYTF. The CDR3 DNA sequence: TGTGCCAGCAGCCGACAGGGGCCCTATGGGGGCTACACCTTC.

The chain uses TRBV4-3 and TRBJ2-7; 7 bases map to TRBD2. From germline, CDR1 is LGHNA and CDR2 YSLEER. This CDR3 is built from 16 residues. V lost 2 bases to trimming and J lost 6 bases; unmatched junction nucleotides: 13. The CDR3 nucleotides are TGCGCCAGCAGCCAATTTTTCGGGGAGGGGAGGATCGAGCAGTACTTC. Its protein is CASSQFFGEGRIEQYF.

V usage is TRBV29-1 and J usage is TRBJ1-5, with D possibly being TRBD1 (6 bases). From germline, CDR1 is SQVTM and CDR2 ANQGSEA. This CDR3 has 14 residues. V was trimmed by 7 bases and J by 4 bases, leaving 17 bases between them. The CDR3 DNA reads TGCAGCGCCCTATCCGCAGGGGTGAATCAGCCCCAGCATTTT. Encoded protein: CSALSAGVNQPQHF.

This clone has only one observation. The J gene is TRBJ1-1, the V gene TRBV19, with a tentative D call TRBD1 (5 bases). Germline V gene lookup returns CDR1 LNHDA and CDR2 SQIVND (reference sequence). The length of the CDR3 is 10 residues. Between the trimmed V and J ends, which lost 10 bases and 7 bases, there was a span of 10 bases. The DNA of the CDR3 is TGTGCCACCGGGGGGTTTGAAGCTTTCTTT. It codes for CATGGFEAFF. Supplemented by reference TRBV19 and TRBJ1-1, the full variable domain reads DGGITQSPKYLFRKEGQNVTLSCEQNLNHDAMYWYRQDPGQGLRLIYYSQIVNDFQKGDIAEGYSVSREKKESFPLTVTSAQKNPTAFYLCATGGFEAFFGQGTRLTVV.

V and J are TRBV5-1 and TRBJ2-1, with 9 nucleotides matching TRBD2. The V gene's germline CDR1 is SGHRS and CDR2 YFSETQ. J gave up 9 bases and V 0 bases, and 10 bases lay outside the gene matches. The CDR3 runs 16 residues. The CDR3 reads CASSLAVREREAEQFF. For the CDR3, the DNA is TGCGCCAGCAGCTTGGCCGTCCGTGAGCGGGAGGCTGAGCAGTTCTTC.

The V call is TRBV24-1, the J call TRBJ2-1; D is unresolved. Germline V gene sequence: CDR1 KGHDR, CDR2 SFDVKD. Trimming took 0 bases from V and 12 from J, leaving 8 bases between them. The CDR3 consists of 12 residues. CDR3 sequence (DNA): TGTGCCACCAGTGATTTGTTAGGCGGGCAGTTCTTC. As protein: CATSDLLGGQFF.

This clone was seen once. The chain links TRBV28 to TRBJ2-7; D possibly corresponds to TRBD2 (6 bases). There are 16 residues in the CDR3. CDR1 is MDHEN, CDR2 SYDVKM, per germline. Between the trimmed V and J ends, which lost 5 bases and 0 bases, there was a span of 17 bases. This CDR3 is CASSPPGVAASYEQYF. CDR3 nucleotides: TGTGCCAGCAGTCCCCCGGGGGTAGCGGCCTCCTACGAGCAGTACTTC.

This CDR3 reads CASSDIRISYGYTF. For the CDR3, the DNA is TGTGCCAGCAGTGATATCAGGATCTCCTATGGCTACACCTTC. The chain couples TRBV28 to TRBJ1-2; D unresolved. Germline loops: CDR1 MDHEN, CDR2 SYDVKM. Trimming took 5 bases from V and 4 from J, leaving 14 bases between them. This CDR3 region has 14 residues.

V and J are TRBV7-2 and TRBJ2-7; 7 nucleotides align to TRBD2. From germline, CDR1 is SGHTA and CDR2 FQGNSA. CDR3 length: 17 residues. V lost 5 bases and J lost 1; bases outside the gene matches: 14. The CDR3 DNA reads TGTGCCAGCAGCGACCCTTCAATAGCGGGCGGATCCTACGAGCAGTACTTC. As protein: CASSDPSIAGGSYEQYF.

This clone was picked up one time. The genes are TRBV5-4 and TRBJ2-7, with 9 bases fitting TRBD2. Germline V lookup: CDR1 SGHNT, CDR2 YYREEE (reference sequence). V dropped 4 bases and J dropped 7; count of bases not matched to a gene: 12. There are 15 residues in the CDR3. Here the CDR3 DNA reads TGTGCCAGCAGCCCCCCGGGTAGCGGGAGTGGAGAGCAGTACTTC. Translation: CASSPPGSGSGEQYF.

CDR3 nucleotides: TGTGCCAGTAGTATTATTTCGAGGACTGAAGCTTTCTTT. This codes for CASSIISRTEAFF. V is TRBV19 and J is TRBJ1-1; unclear D gene. The CDR3 totals 13 residues. Germline CDR1 LNHDA, CDR2 SQIVND (reference sequence). The V gene lost 3 bases and the J gene lost 5 bases, with 10 bases spanning the gap.

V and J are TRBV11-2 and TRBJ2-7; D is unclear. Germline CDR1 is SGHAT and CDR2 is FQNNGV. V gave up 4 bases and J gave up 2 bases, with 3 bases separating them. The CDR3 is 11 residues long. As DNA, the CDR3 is TGTGCCAGCAGCTACGCCTACGAGCAGTACTTC. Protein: CASSYAYEQYF. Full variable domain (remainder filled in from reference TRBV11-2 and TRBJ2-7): EAGVAQSPRYKIIEKRQSVAFWCNPISGHATLYWYQQILGQGPKLLIQFQNNGVVDDSQLPKDRFSAERLKGVDSTLKIQPAKLEDSAVYLCASSYAYEQYFGPGTRLTVT.

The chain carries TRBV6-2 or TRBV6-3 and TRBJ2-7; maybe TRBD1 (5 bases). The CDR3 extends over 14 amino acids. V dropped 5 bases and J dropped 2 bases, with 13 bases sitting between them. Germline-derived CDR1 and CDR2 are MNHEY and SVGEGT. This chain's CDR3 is CASSGVTQAYEQYF. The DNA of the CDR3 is TGTGCCAGCAGTGGGGTCACACAGGCCTACGAGCAGTACTTC.

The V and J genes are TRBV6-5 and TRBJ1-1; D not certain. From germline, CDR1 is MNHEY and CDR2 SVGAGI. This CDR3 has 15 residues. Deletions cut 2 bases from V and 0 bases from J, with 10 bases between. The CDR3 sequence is CASSYGPRLNTEAFF. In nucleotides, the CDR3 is TGTGCCAGCAGTTACGGTCCGAGATTGAACACTGAAGCTTTCTTT.

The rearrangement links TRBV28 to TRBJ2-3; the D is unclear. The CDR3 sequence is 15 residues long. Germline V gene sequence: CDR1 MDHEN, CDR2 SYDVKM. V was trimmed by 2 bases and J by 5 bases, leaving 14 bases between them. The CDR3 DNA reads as TGTGCCAGCAGTTTAAAACTGACTGTCCAAGATACGCAGTATTTT. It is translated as CASSLKLTVQDTQYF.

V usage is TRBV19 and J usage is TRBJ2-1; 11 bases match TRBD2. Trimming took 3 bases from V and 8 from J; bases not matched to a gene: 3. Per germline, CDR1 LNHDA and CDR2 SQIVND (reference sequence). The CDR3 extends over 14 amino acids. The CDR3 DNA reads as TGTGCCAGTAGTATTCTTAGCGGGAGGGATGAGCAGTTCTTC. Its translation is CASSILSGRDEQFF.